Included here is one TCR beta chain sequence, with context. Its antigen is currently not known. This may be a read error, as it is one base from a much larger clone. This sample is drawn from a study of molecular identifiers for immune sequencing clone quantification listed by TCRdb under 2018. Concerning the study at large: In a replicate experiment, RNA from around 18,000 or 91,000 naive CD8 T cells was split into five aliquots, four of which were sequenced. This methods study used CD8 T cells to benchmark TCR RNA copy counting and molecular-identifier clustering-based TCR repertoire sequencing (MIDCIRS).

General study outcomes and caveats: Approximately 3.3 recovered TCR RNA copies per cell were obtained by modeling, versus roughly 9.7 by digital PCR, implying a capture efficiency of 30% to 35%. When barcode sub-clustering was omitted, TCR diversity was inflated by chimeric consensus sequences, with chimeras reaching as high as 47%. Highly expanded clone sizes could be underestimated because identical TCR molecules may share a barcode. Spiked-in Jurkat TCR RNA equal to a single cell's worth was reported to be detectable even within one million naive CD8 T cells. In CMV-specific effector cells, over 98% of molecules were held by clones above 20 RNA copies, whereas under 1% of molecules were held by such clones in naive cells. The naive libraries included spiked-in Jurkat TCR RNA (roughly 9 copies' worth), and this RNA is not part of the donor repertoire.

The method was PCR. TCRdb records Illumina HiSeq 4000 as the sequencer. Preparation of bulk TCR libraries followed a previously described approach, with the TCR primers listed in Table S5. Purification of total RNA was performed with the Qiagen AllPrep DNA/RNA kit. Before analysis, reads from multiple sequencing runs of the same library were pooled. In the original analysis: Reads were retained only if an exact TCR constant sequence was present, and the retained reads were trimmed to 150 nt and grouped according to their 12-nt molecular barcodes. Reads inside each barcode group were sub-clustered using a 15% Levenshtein threshold, and a quality-weighted consensus sequence was constructed for each RNA molecule. Non-functional sequences were filtered out, along with any lower-count sequence sitting one edit away from another sequence. Based on a fit of two negative binomial distributions, barcode sub-clusters having less than 20% of the maximum read count were discarded. TCRdb's own reprocessing of the public reads used fastp at Q25 and MiXCR and kept productive beta chains. Each entry merges the rows of one CDR3 protein and shows their most common DNA and genes. These V and J calls originate from TCRdb's pipeline instead of the authors' own analysis. This sample lists around 65,000 distinct CDR3 sequences; around a sixth were detected once. Approximately 1.5% of the sample lies in the top ten.

Libraries of naive CD8 T cells were generated from approximately 20,000 to 1,000,000 sorted cells, with 10%, 30% or 50% of the purified RNA used. On a BD FACSAria II, naive CD8 T cells were FACS-sorted as CD8+CD4-CCR7+CD45RA+ and collected into RLT Plus buffer. To test detection sensitivity, Jurkat RNA equal to ten TCR copies was added to samples of roughly 18,000-1,100,000 naive CD8 T cells. CD8 T cells were enriched using RosetteSep CD8+ T Cell Enrichment Cocktail and Ficoll-Paque, and the enriched cells then underwent ACK red cell lysis. Material: naive CD8+ T cells from blood, with Jurkat cell RNA spiked in. Sample cell subset or site, as interpreted from the label and publication: FACS-sorted CD8+CD4-CCR7+CD45RA+ naive T cells. The clonotype comes from a human donor in good health. Some libraries in this study had Jurkat cell RNA spiked in.

The DNA sequence follows: TGCAGCGTTGTAATCAGCGGGAGGGTGCTCTACGAGCAGTACTTC. Translated, it gives CSVVISGRVLYEQYF. Recombination connected TRBV29-1 to TRBJ2-7; 10 central nucleotides agree with TRBD2. According to the germline V gene, CDR1 reads SQVTM and CDR2 reads ANQGSEA. The CDR3 runs 15 residues from the cysteine to the phenylalanine. Only the CDR3 portion is preserved as DNA: 45 bases, with reading frame beginning at the first base. Unmatched junction bases come to 9, with V trimmed by 4 bases and J by 3 bases.